The 20 T cell receptor beta chains below all came from one sample that was sequenced in a study of blood T cell repertoires in COVID-19. TCRdb's copy holds only in-frame clones and misses some; the assay was immunoSEQ multiplex PCR. The sample lists approximately 77,000 clones, approximately 88% occurring once. Sequences were obtained from peripheral blood. The origin of the receptors is a woman older than 75 with acute or convalescent COVID-19.

This chain joins TRBV5-1 and TRBJ2-1; TRBD2 matches at 9 bases. Germline trimming cut 3 bases from V and 4 bases from J; bases unmatched to any gene: 5. The CDR3 length is 15 residues. The germline V gene has CDR1 SGHRS and CDR2 YFSETQ. DNA for the CDR3: TGCGCCAGCAGCTGGGGCGGGAGGGGTTACAATGAGCAGTTCTTC. Its protein product is CASSWGGRGYNEQFF.

This chain uses TRBV7-2 with TRBJ1-3; D is ambiguous. Per the germline V gene, CDR1 is SGHTA and CDR2 is FQGNSA. There are 14 residues in the CDR3. Trimming took 5 bases from V and 1 from J, leaving 9 bases between them. CDR3 DNA: TGTGCCAGCAGCGTCCGGGTGTCTGGAAACACCATATATTTT. This translates into CASSVRVSGNTIYF.

This chain joins TRBV7-8 and TRBJ2-2, with D possibly being TRBD2 (6 bases). Trimming stripped 6 bases from V and 3 bases from J, with 14 bases between. CDR3 size: 15 residues. Germline CDR1 SGHVS, CDR2 FQNEAQ. The CDR3 region is CASRRDRDYTGELFF. The CDR3 region has the DNA TGTGCCAGCAGGCGGGACCGGGACTACACCGGGGAGCTGTTTTTT.

The chain links TRBV5-6 to TRBJ2-2; no clear D gene. Per germline, CDR1 SGHDT and CDR2 YYEEEE. This CDR3 has 15 residues. Trimming removed 2 bases at V and 6 bases at J, with 14 bases between. CDR3 coding DNA: TGTGCCAGCAGCTTACTCGACATTAGAGCCGGGGAGCTGTTTTTT. Amino acids: CASSLLDIRAGELFF. Looking up the rest from reference TRBV5-6 and TRBJ2-2 gives the full variable domain: DAGVTQSPTHLIKTRGQQVTLRCSPKSGHDTVSWYQQALGQGPQFIFQYYEEEERQRGNFPDRFSGHQFPNYSSELNVNALLLGDSALYLCASSLLDIRAGELFFGEGSRLTVL.

The CDR3 reads CASSDSQTQFF. For the CDR3, the DNA is TGTGCCAGCAGTGACTCACAGACGCAGTTCTTC. The chain employs TRBV2 and TRBJ2-1; D is unresolved. The CDR3 covers 11 residues. Germline loops: CDR1 SNHLY, CDR2 FYNNEI. V gave up 3 bases and J gave up 12 bases, with 9 bases separating them.

The J gene is TRBJ2-1, the V gene TRBV4-2, with 8 positions matching TRBD2. The CDR3 totals 16 residues. V shed 0 bases and J 4 bases; nucleotides not matched to a gene: 5. Looked up from germline, CDR1 is LGHNA and CDR2 is YNFKEQ. CDR3 nucleotide sequence: TGTGCCAGCAGCCAAGATAGGCTAGCGGGTTACAATGAGCAGTTCTTC. Residues: CASSQDRLAGYNEQFF.

This chain uses TRBV7-2 with TRBJ2-3, with D possibly matching TRBD2 (7 bases). The CDR3 covers 15 residues. Per the germline V gene, CDR1 is SGHTA and CDR2 is FQGNSA. V lost 5 bases and J lost 5, with 17 bases in between. CDR3 loop: CASSTTRGGGDTQYF. The CDR3 DNA sequence: TGTGCCAGCAGCACAACTAGGGGAGGGGGAGATACGCAGTATTTT. Full variable domain (rest looked up from reference TRBV7-2 and TRBJ2-3): GAGVSQSPSNKVTEKGKDVELRCDPISGHTALYWYRQSLGQGLEFLIYFQGNSAPDKSGLPSDRFSAERTGGSVSTLTIQRTQQEDSAVYLCASSTTRGGGDTQYFGPGTRLTVL.

This clone was counted a few times. The V call is TRBV29-1, the J call TRBJ2-7; 9 bases map to TRBD1. Trimming took 3 bases from V and 7 from J; bases not matched to a gene: 4. The CDR3 totals 12 residues. From germline, CDR1 is SQVTM and CDR2 ANQGSEA. As DNA, the CDR3 is TGCAGCGTTGAGACAGGGGGATTTGAGCAGTACTTC. Encoded protein: CSVETGGFEQYF.

J is TRBJ2-7 and V is TRBV6-5; tentative D call: TRBD2 (6 bases). V lost 7 bases and J 7 bases, leaving 14 bases between the germline ends. Germline V gene sequence: CDR1 MNHEY, CDR2 SVGAGI. CDR3 length equals 12 residues. CDR3: CASTPGAGEQYF. The CDR3 nucleotides are TGTGCCAGCACCCCCGGGGCGGGGGAGCAGTACTTC.

The chain links TRBV6-1 to TRBJ1-2; the D is unclear. This CDR3 region has 11 residues. V was cut by 2 bases and J by 13 bases, with 11 bases left in between. Germline V gene lookup returns CDR1 MNHNS and CDR2 SASEGT. The chain's CDR3 is CASSEYRGVTF. The CDR3 DNA reads as TGTGCCAGCAGTGAATATCGGGGTGTCACCTTC.

Here the CDR3 DNA reads TGTGCCAGCTCACCACGAGGTGCCTCTGACTATGGCTACACCTTC. It yields the protein CASSPRGASDYGYTF. The V and J genes are TRBV18 and TRBJ1-2; D is unresolved. V was shortened by 1 base and J by 3 bases, with 12 bases between the two germline ends. CDR1 and CDR2 from the germline V gene are KGHSH and LQKENI. CDR3 size: 15 residues.

On this clone itself: At one boundary the junction diverges from the germline segment, which might be a read error. The V and J genes are TRBV7-8 and TRBJ2-3, with 8 bases identical to TRBD2. Germline CDR1 reads SGHVS; CDR2 reads FQNEAQ. The CDR3 is 17 amino acids. This CDR3 reads CASSLEVIAGTTDTQYF. The CDR3 DNA follows: TGTGCCAGCAGTTTAGAGGTGATAGCGGGGACCACAGATACGCAGTATTTT.

The CDR3 coding sequence is TGCGCCAGCAGCGTCATACAGGGTACTGAAGCTTTCTTT. Amino acid sequence: CASSVIQGTEAFF. This chain joins TRBV5-1 and TRBJ1-1; maybe TRBD1 (6 bases). CDR1 and CDR2 from the germline V gene are SGHRS and YFSETQ. The CDR3 sequence is 13 residues long. With 4 bases removed from V and 5 bases from J, the gap between germline ends came to 12 bases.

The V gene is TRBV7-9, the J gene TRBJ2-5; TRBD2 matches at 7 bases. Germline V gene sequence: CDR1 SEHNR, CDR2 FQNEAQ (reference sequence). The V and J ends lost 5 bases and 2 bases, in that order; junction bases with no gene match: 8. The CDR3 consists of 15 residues. The CDR3 reads CASSPWDYLQETQYF. DNA for the CDR3: TGTGCCAGCAGCCCTTGGGACTACCTTCAAGAGACCCAGTACTTC.

The chain couples TRBV10-3 to TRBJ1-4; 7 positions match TRBD1. The CDR3 is 11 amino acids. Germline V gene data show CDR1 as ENHRY and CDR2 as SYGVKD. V shed 3 bases, J shed 12 bases, and the junction held 1 base outside the gene matches. The CDR3 loop is CAISDDRELFF. CDR3 coding DNA: TGTGCCATCAGTGACGACAGGGAACTGTTTTTT.

This chain links TRBV29-1 with TRBJ1-3; weak D call: TRBD1 (5 bases). CDR1 and CDR2 from the germline V gene are SQVTM and ANQGSEA. V lost 5 bases and J 2 bases, leaving 7 bases between the germline ends. There are 12 residues in the CDR3. As DNA, the CDR3 is TGCAGCGTTCAGGGAACTGGAAACACCATATATTTT. This sequence encodes CSVQGTGNTIYF.

This clone occurred a few times. V is TRBV28 and J is TRBJ1-5; D call uncertain. The germline gives CDR1 MDHEN, CDR2 SYDVKM. Deletions cut 5 bases from V and 4 bases from J, with 6 bases between. The CDR3 is made up of 12 amino acids. The CDR3 loop is CASSPRNQPQHF. The CDR3 DNA is TGTGCCAGCAGTCCCCGGAATCAGCCCCAGCATTTT.

The V gene is TRBV6-6, the J gene TRBJ1-5, with D possibly being TRBD1 (5 bases). Trimming stripped 10 bases from V and 3 bases from J, with 19 bases between. The CDR3 totals 15 residues. Germline V CDR1 and CDR2: MNHNY, SVGAGI (reference sequence). CDR3 bases: TGTGCCACAGGGCCCGGCGGGACTAACAATCAGCCCCAGCATTTT. This encodes CATGPGGTNNQPQHF.

The chain uses TRBV11-2 and TRBJ1-1; 9 bases agree with TRBD1. Germline-derived CDR1 and CDR2 are SGHAT and FQNNGV. This CDR3 region has 16 residues. Losses at the gene ends were 5 bases for V and 8 bases for J; bases not matched to a gene: 15. The DNA for the CDR3 is TGTGCCAGCAGCCTCCAACAGGGGGCCGTCGCAGGGGAAGCTTTCTTT. It translates to CASSLQQGAVAGEAFF.

The chain links TRBV12-3 or TRBV12-4 to TRBJ1-2; the match to TRBD1 covers 8 bases. The CDR3 totals 13 residues. V shed 5 bases, J shed 4 bases, and the junction held 3 bases outside the gene matches. CDR3: CASSPGTGYGYTF. The CDR3 DNA follows: TGTGCCAGCAGTCCGGGGACAGGCTATGGCTACACCTTC.